This paragraph covers one TCR beta chain sequence. The CDR3 has 13 residues. The V and J ends lost 5 bases and 8 bases, in that order; junction bases with no gene match: 8. Germline V gene lookup returns CDR1 MNHEY and CDR2 SVGAGI. This sample is part of a study of blood T cell repertoires in COVID-19. Turning to the study itself: Donors in the United States, Italy and Spain gave samples during acute or convalescent COVID-19. Sources were T cells, B-cell-depleted T cells, or PBMCs; the material itself was cDNA or gDNA.

Original analysis: The assay estimated nucleated cells by amplifying reference gene primers. TCRdb's copy holds only in-frame clones and misses some; the assay was immunoSEQ multiplex PCR. Clonal size and the V and J genes are those of that table, whereas D and trimming came from the DNA. The data contain about 240,000 clones, about nine tenths of them singletons. This clonotype was obtained from a man aged 55 to 70 who had recovered from COVID-19. The rearrangement links TRBV6-5 to TRBJ1-2, with TRBD1 matching over 7 bases. What was sequenced was peripheral blood. This CDR3 is CASSKTGFGGYTF. The DNA of the CDR3 is TGTGCCAGCAGTAAGACAGGGTTCGGCGGCTACACCTTC.